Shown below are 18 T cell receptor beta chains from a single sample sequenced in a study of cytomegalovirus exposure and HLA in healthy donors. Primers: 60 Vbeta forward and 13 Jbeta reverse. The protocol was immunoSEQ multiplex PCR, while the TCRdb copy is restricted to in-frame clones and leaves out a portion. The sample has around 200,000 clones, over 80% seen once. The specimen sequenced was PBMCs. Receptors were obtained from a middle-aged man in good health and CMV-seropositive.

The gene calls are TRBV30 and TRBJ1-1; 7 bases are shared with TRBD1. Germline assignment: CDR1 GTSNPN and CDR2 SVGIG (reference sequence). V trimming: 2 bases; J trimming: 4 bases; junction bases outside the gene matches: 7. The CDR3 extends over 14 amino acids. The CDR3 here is CAWSQGGSGTEAFF. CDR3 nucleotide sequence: TGTGCCTGGAGTCAGGGGGGCTCGGGCACTGAAGCTTTCTTT.

CDR3 DNA sequence: TGTGCCAGCAGCCCGGGAGGGACAGGGGGCTACACCTTC. Protein product: CASSPGGTGGYTF. The chain is built from TRBV7-3 and TRBJ1-2, with TRBD1 matching over 9 bases. From germline, CDR1 is SGHTA and CDR2 FQGTGA. The CDR3 covers 13 residues. V was clipped by 5 bases and J by 8 bases; unmatched bases: 6.

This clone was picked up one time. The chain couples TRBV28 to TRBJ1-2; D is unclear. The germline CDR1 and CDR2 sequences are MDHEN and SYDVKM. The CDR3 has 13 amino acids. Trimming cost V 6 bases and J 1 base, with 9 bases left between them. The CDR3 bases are TGTGCCAGCAGAACCGCGGTTAACTATGGCTACACCTTC. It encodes CASRTAVNYGYTF.

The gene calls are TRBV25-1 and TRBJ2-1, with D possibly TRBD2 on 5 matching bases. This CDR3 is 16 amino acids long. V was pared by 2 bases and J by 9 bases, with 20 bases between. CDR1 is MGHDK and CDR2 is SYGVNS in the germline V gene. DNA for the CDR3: TGTGCCAGCAGTGAAAGCCCCGCTAGCTTTGGTAGTGAGCAGTTCTTC. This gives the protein CASSESPASFGSEQFF.

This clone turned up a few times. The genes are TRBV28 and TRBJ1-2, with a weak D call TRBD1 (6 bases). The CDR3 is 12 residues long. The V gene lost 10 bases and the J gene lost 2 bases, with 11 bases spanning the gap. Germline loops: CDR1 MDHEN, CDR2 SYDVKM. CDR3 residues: CATTGQNYGYTF. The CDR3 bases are TGTGCCACCACAGGACAGAACTATGGCTACACCTTC.

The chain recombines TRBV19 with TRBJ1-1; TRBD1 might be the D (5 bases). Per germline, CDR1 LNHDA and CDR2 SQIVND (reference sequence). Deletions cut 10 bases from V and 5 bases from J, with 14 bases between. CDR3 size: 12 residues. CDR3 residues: CATTKGWTEAFF. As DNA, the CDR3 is TGTGCCACCACCAAGGGGTGGACTGAAGCTTTCTTT.

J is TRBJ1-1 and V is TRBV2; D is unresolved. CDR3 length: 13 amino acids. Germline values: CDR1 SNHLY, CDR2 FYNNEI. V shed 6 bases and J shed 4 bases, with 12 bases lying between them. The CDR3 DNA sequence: TGTGCCAGCAGCGCCGACTTCCGCACTGAAGCTTTCTTT. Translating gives CASSADFRTEAFF.

CDR3 in DNA: TGTGCCAGCAGTGAAGCTGGGCCAAGCACAGATACGCAGTATTTT. It yields the protein CASSEAGPSTDTQYF. The chain links TRBV2 to TRBJ2-3; D gene unclear. V was trimmed by 0 bases and J by 0 bases, leaving 7 bases between them. CDR1 and CDR2 from the germline V gene are SNHLY and FYNNEI. This CDR3 has 15 amino acids.

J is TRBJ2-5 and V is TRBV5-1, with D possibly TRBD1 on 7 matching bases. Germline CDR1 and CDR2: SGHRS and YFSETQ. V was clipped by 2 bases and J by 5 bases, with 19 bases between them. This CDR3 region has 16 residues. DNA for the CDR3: TGCGCCAGCAGCTTCCGGGGGACAGCGAATCGGGAGACCCAGTACTTC. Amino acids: CASSFRGTANRETQYF.

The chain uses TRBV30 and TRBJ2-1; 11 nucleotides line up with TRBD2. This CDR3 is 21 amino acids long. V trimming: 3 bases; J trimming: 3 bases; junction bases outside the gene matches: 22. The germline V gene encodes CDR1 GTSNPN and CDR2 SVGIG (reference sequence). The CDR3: CAWRGKPGASGRSWNYNEQFF. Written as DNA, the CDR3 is TGTGCCTGGAGAGGAAAACCCGGGGCTAGCGGGAGGTCTTGGAACTACAATGAGCAGTTCTTC.

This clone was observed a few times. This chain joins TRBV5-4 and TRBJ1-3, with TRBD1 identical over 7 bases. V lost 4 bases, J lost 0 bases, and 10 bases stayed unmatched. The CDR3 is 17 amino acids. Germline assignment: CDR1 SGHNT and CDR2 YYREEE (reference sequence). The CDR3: CASSVRTGASSGNTIYF. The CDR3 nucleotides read TGTGCCAGCAGCGTCCGGACAGGCGCTTCCTCTGGAAACACCATATATTTT.

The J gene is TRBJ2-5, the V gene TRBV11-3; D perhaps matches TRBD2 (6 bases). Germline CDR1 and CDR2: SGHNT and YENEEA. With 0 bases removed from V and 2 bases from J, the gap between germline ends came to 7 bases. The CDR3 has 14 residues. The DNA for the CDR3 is TGTGCCAGCAGCTTAGATAGCGGACAAGAGACCCAGTACTTC. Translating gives CASSLDSGQETQYF.

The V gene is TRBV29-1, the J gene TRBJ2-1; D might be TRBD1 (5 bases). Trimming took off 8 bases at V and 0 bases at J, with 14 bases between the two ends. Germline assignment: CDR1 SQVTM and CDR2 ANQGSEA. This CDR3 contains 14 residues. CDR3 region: CSPGLGASYNEQFF. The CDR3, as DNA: TGCAGCCCCGGGCTAGGGGCCTCCTACAATGAGCAGTTCTTC.

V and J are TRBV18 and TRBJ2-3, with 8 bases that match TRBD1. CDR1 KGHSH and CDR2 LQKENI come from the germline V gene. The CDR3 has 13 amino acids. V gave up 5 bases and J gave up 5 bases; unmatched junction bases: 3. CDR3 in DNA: TGTGCCAGCTCAGGACAGGGTGGAGATACGCAGTATTTT. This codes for CASSGQGGDTQYF.

The CDR3 DNA sequence: TGTGCCAGCAGCCAACGAAGACAGGGAGGCTTCGGCTACACCTTC. Protein: CASSQRRQGGFGYTF. The chain employs TRBV5-4 and TRBJ1-2, with 7 nucleotides matching TRBD1. V was clipped by 4 bases and J by 8 bases; unmatched bases: 14. CDR3 length equals 15 residues. CDR1 is SGHNT, CDR2 YYREEE, per germline (reference sequence).

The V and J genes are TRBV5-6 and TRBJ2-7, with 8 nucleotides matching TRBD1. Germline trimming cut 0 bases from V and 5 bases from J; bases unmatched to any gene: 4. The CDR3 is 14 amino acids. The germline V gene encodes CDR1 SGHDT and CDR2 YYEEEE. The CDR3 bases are TGTGCCAGCAGCTTGGGGCAGGGGGCTAACGAGCAGTACGTC. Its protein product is CASSLGQGANEQYV.

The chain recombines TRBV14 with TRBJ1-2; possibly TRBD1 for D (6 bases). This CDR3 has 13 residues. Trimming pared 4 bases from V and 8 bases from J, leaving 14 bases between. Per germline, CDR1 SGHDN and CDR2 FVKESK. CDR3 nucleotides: TGTGCCAGCAGCCCAGGGGATACGGCCGGCTACACCTTC. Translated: CASSPGDTAGYTF.

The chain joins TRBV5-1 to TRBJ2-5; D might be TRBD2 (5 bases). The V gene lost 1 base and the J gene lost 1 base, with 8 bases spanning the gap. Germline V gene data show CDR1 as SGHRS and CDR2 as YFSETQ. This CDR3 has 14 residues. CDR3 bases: TGCGCCAGCAGCTTGAGAGGGTTCCAAGAGACCCAGTACTTC. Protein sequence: CASSLRGFQETQYF.